A selection of T cell receptor beta chains follows, all from one sample in a study of blood T cell repertoires in COVID-19. Some clones are missing from TCRdb's copy, which holds only in-frame ones; the method was immunoSEQ multiplex PCR. The sample holds 55,000 to 85,000 clones; approximately 85% are singletons and the top ten take 4% to 5.5%. Specimen: peripheral blood. The receptor set was obtained from a human donor in a cohort sampled during active COVID-19. The CDR3 runs from the conserved cysteine through the conserved F or W.

v_call: TRBV11-2; j_call: TRBJ1-1; cdr3_aa: CASSFGQGAAEAFF
v_call: TRBV20-1; j_call: TRBJ1-5; cdr3_aa: CSASSHQGAYQPQHF
v_call: TRBV9; j_call: TRBJ1-4; cdr3_aa: CASSRGGAGEKLFF
v_call: TRBV5-1; j_call: TRBJ2-1; cdr3_aa: CASSSRTGIYEQFF
v_call: TRBV7-3; j_call: TRBJ1-2; cdr3_aa: CASSFPGGRGYTF
v_call: TRBV19; j_call: TRBJ1-1; cdr3_aa: CATSPRTGPEAFF
v_call: TRBV14; j_call: TRBJ1-1; cdr3_aa: CASSLETANTEAFF
v_call: TRBV4-2; j_call: TRBJ1-5; cdr3_aa: CASSETVGQPQHF
v_call: TRBV30; j_call: TRBJ1-1; cdr3_aa: CAWSRENTEAFF
v_call: TRBV12-3/TRBV12-4; j_call: TRBJ1-6; cdr3_aa: CASCGVGLPLHF
v_call: TRBV7-3; j_call: TRBJ2-2; cdr3_aa: CASSVSRSGELFF
v_call: TRBV28; j_call: TRBJ2-7; cdr3_aa: CASSFGRVGYEQYF
v_call: TRBV18; j_call: TRBJ1-5; cdr3_aa: CASSPVPGQPQHF
v_call: TRBV6-5; j_call: TRBJ2-1; cdr3_aa: CASRLRDSRDNEQFF
v_call: TRBV7-3; j_call: TRBJ2-3; cdr3_aa: CASSLQLADTQYF
v_call: TRBV18; j_call: TRBJ2-3; cdr3_aa: CASSPPQRGGTQYF
v_call: TRBV6-2/TRBV6-3; j_call: TRBJ2-7; cdr3_aa: CASSYGFAGLPYEQYF
v_call: TRBV29-1; j_call: TRBJ2-7; cdr3_aa: CSVEDQTGGEQYF
v_call: TRBV11-3; j_call: TRBJ2-7; cdr3_aa: CASSLDWRLAFEQYF
v_call: TRBV2; j_call: TRBJ2-7; cdr3_aa: CASSGETGPYYEVQYF
v_call: TRBV27; j_call: TRBJ1-5; cdr3_aa: CASSSLGAEPLYRNQPQHF
v_call: TRBV9; j_call: TRBJ1-2; cdr3_aa: CASTETPDTAYGYTF
v_call: TRBV5-1; j_call: TRBJ2-7; cdr3_aa: CASSPVGGLGEQYF